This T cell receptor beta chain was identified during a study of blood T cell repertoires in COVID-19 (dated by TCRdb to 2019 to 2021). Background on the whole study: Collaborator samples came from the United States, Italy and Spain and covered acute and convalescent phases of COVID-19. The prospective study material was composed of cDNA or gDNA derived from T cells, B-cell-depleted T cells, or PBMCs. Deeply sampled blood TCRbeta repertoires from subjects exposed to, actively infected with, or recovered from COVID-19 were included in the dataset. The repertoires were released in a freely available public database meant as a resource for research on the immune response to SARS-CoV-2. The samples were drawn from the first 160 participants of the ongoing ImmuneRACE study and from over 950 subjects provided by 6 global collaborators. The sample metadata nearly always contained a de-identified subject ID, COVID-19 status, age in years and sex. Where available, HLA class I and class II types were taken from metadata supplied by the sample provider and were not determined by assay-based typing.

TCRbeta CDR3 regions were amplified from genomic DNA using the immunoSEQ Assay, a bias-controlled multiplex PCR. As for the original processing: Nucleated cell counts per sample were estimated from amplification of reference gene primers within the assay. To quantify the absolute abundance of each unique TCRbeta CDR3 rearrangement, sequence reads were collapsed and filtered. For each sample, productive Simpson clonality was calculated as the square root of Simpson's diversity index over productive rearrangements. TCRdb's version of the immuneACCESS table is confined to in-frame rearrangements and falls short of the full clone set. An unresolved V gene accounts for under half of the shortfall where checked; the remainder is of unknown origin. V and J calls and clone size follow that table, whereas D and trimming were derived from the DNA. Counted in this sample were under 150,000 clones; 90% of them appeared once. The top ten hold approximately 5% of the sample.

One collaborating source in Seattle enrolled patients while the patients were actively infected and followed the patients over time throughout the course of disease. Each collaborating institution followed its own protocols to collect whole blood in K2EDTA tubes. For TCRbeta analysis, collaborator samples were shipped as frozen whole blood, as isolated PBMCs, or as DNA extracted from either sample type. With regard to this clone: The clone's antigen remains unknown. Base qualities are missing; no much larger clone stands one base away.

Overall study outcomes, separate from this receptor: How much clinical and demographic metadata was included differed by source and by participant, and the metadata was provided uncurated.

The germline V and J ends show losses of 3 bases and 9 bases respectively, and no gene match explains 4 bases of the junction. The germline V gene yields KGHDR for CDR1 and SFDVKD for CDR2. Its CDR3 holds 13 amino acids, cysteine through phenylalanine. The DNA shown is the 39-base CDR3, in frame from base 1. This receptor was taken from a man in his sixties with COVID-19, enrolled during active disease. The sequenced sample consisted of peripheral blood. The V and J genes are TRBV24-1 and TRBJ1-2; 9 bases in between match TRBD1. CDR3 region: CATSDPGTGRYTF. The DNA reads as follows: TGTGCCACCAGTGATCCGGGGACAGGGCGCTACACCTTC.